The rows below give T cell receptor beta chains drawn from one sample of a study of blood T cell repertoires in COVID-19. Clones were sequenced by immunoSEQ multiplex PCR, and TCRdb holds only the in-frame ones, with some missing. Here the sample spans fewer than 100,000 clones, roughly 80% being singletons. The sample consisted of peripheral blood. The receptors here all came from a human donor in a cohort sampled during active COVID-19. The CDR3 runs from the conserved cysteine through the conserved F or W. The order of the fields is V gene, J gene, CDR3 length, clone size, D gene, CDR3 DNA, CDR3 protein. The D gene is left open where the match is weak. Clone sizes are given selectively: once, few, many, or a class where the clone is expanded.

>TRBV6-1|TRBJ1-6|14|NA|NA
TGTGCCAGCAGTGAGGACACCTATAATTCACCCCTCCACTTT
CASSEDTYNSPLHF
>TRBV5-1|TRBJ2-1|18|NA|TRBD2
TGCGCCAGCAGCAAGGGACTAGCGGGGGGGCGCTCCTACAATGAGCAGTTCTTC
CASSKGLAGGRSYNEQFF
>TRBV6-2/TRBV6-3|TRBJ2-5|17|NA|TRBD2
TGTGCCAGCAGTTCCCTTCTAGCGGGGGGGCGGCGAGAGACCCAGTACTTC
CASSSLLAGGRRETQYF
>TRBV11-3|TRBJ2-1|15|NA|NA
TGTGCCAGCAGCTCACAAAGGGACAATTACAATGAGCAGTTCTTC
CASSSQRDNYNEQFF
>TRBV7-3|TRBJ2-4|13|NA|TRBD2
TGTGCCAGCAGTTCTAGCGGGGAAGGCATTCAGTACTTC
CASSSSGEGIQYF
>TRBV6-6|TRBJ1-5|14|NA|NA
TGTGCCAGCAGTTACGCACACAGGGATCAGCCCCAGCATTTT
CASSYAHRDQPQHF
>TRBV7-2|TRBJ2-5|18|NA|NA
TGTGCCAGCAGCTTAGCTTCAGGATACAAGTATTCCCAAGAGACCCAGTACTTC
CASSLASGYKYSQETQYF
>TRBV5-4|TRBJ2-3|13|few|NA
TGTGCCAGCAGGCTTCAGGGCACAGATACGCAGTATTTT
CASRLQGTDTQYF
>TRBV7-3|TRBJ2-5|13|NA|NA
TGTGCCAGCAGCCCTCCGGGGGAGGAGACCCAGTACTTC
CASSPPGEETQYF
>TRBV19|TRBJ1-5|13|NA|TRBD1
TGTGCCAGTAGGGGACAGGGGGATCAGCCCCAGCATTTT
CASRGQGDQPQHF
>TRBV5-1|TRBJ2-3|14|NA|NA
TGCGCCAGCAGCCCGGGGGGCACCGCAGATACGCAGTATTTT
CASSPGGTADTQYF
>TRBV7-3|TRBJ2-1|15|NA|TRBD2
TGTGCCAGCAGCTTAGACGGGGGGAGCCCCAATGAGCAGTTCTTC
CASSLDGGSPNEQFF
>TRBV7-9|TRBJ1-2|17|NA|NA
TGTGCCAGCAGCTTCTCCGGAGGACGACGATTTCACTATGGCTACACCTTC
CASSFSGGRRFHYGYTF
>TRBV6-5|TRBJ1-4|14|NA|TRBD1
TGTGCCAGCAGTCGGGACAGGGGGCCAGAAAAACTGTTTTTT
CASSRDRGPEKLFF
>TRBV30|TRBJ2-3|16|NA|TRBD2
TGTGCCTGGAGTGGCCTCAGCGGGGTTAGCACAGATACGCAGTATTTT
CAWSGLSGVSTDTQYF
>TRBV30|TRBJ1-5|17|NA|TRBD1
TGTGCCTGGAGTGCAAAACGTCCCGGGACAGGGGCCCAGCCCCAGCATTTT
CAWSAKRPGTGAQPQHF
>TRBV6-2/TRBV6-3|TRBJ1-1|14|once|NA
TGTGCCAGCAGTTACGGGGGCAAGAACACTGAAGCTTTCTTT
CASSYGGKNTEAFF
>TRBV2|TRBJ2-5|14|NA|NA
TGTGCCAGCAGTGAAACACAGGGCCAAGAGACCCAGTACTTC
CASSETQGQETQYF
>TRBV10-1|TRBJ1-1|15|NA|NA
TGCGCCAGCAGTGAGTCGATGACAGGACACACTGAAGCTTTCTTT
CASSESMTGHTEAFF
>TRBV18|TRBJ1-2|14|NA|TRBD1
TGTGCCAGCTCTTTACAAGGGGGCAACTATGGCTACACCTTC
CASSLQGGNYGYTF
>TRBV7-8|TRBJ2-1|17|NA|NA
TGTGCCAGCAGCTTAGCAGAAGGGAGGGACACCTACAATGAGCAGTTCTTC
CASSLAEGRDTYNEQFF
>TRBV11-2|TRBJ2-3|14|once|NA
TGTGCCAGCAGCTTAGCACTTTACACAGATACGCAGTATTTT
CASSLALYTDTQYF
>TRBV11-3|TRBJ2-3|16|NA|TRBD2
TGTGCCAGCAGCTTAGGGGGGGGACTAGCGACAGATACGCAGTATTTT
CASSLGGGLATDTQYF
>TRBV13|TRBJ2-5|14|once|TRBD1
TGTGCCAGCAGCTTATGGGGACAGCAAGAGACCCAGTACTTC
CASSLWGQQETQYF
>TRBV30|TRBJ2-1|13|NA|TRBD2
TGTGCCTGGACTAGCGGGGTCTACAATGAGCAGTTCTTC
CAWTSGVYNEQFF
>TRBV7-3|TRBJ1-1|14|NA|NA
TGTGCCAGCAGCTTAGTGTCAGGGAATACTGAAGCTTTCTTT
CASSLVSGNTEAFF
>TRBV28|TRBJ2-5|13|NA|TRBD2
TGTGCCAGCAGTAGCGGGGGGGTCCTAGGCAAGTACTTC
CASSSGGVLGKYF
>TRBV6-4|TRBJ1-6|14|NA|TRBD1
TGTGCCAGCAGGGCAGGGGGAAGTAATTCACCCCTCCACTTT
CASRAGGSNSPLHF
>TRBV3-1/TRBV3-2|TRBJ2-5|16|NA|TRBD2
TGTGCCAGCAGCCAACGTAATAGCGGGGGGGCGGAGACCCAGTACTTC
CASSQRNSGGAETQYF
>TRBV6-5|TRBJ2-7|15|NA|TRBD1
TGTGCCAGCAGTTACGCCGGGACAGGTTCCTACGAGCAGTACTTC
CASSYAGTGSYEQYF
>TRBV11-2|TRBJ2-3|14|NA|TRBD2
TGTGCCAGCAGCTTAGCGGGAGGGCGGGATACGCAGTATTTT
CASSLAGGRDTQYF
>TRBV2|TRBJ1-5|15|NA|TRBD1
TGTGCCAGCAGAAAATCAGGGGGCGGCAATCAGCCCCAGCATTTT
CASRKSGGGNQPQHF
>TRBV5-6|TRBJ1-2|13|NA|NA
TGTGCCAGCGGACAAAGCGGGCCTTTCGGTGGCACCTTC
CASGQSGPFGGTF
>TRBV2|TRBJ1-3|15|NA|NA
TGTGCCAGCAGTGAAGAGGGAGCCTCTGGAAACACCATATATTTT
CASSEEGASGNTIYF
>TRBV10-2|TRBJ2-2|12|few|NA
TGCGCCAGCAGGGGGGCGGACGGGGAGCTGTTTTTT
CASRGADGELFF
>TRBV10-3|TRBJ1-5|14|NA|TRBD1
TGTGCCATCAGACAGGGGGCGGGTGGTCAGCCCCAGCATTTT
CAIRQGAGGQPQHF
>TRBV7-2|TRBJ2-1|16|NA|NA
TGTGCCAGCAGCTACAAGGGGGCGGGACAACCAAATGAGCAGTTCTTC
CASSYKGAGQPNEQFF
>TRBV6-5|TRBJ2-2|16|NA|TRBD2
TGTGCCAGCAGTTACTTTAGCGGGGCGAACACCGGGGAGCTGTTTTTT
CASSYFSGANTGELFF
>TRBV13|TRBJ2-3|15|NA|TRBD1
TGTGCCAGCAGCCCCGGGACAGGTATAGCAGATACGCAGTATTTT
CASSPGTGIADTQYF
>TRBV7-9|TRBJ1-3|17|NA|TRBD1
TGTGCCAGCAGCCGAGGTTTGGGACAGGGAAATGGAAACACCATATATTTT
CASSRGLGQGNGNTIYF